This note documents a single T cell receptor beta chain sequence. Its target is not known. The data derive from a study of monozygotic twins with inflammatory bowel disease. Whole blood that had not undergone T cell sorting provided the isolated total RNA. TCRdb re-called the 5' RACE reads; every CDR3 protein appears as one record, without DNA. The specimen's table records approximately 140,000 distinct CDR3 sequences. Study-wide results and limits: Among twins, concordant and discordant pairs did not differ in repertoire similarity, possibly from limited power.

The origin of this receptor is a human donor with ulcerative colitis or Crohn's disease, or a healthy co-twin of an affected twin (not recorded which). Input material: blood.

CDR3 sequence reads: CSASLRVTALSRTDTQYF. The chain links TRBV20-1 to TRBJ2-3; the TRBD1 assignment by TCRdb is unverifiable without DNA. Germline V gene data show CDR1 as DFQATT and CDR2 as SNEGSKA (reference sequence). The CDR3 is 18 residues long.